The rows below give T cell receptor beta chains drawn from one sample of a study of blood T cells in healthy people across ages. TCRdb analysed the 5' RACE reads with MiXCR anew, one entry per CDR3 protein. Of hundreds of thousands of distinct CDR3 sequences in the sample, around 54% were seen once. Sample: blood. All receptors come from a man between 60 and 75 years old in good health. The CDR3 runs from the conserved cysteine through the conserved F or W. A D gene is named only where the DNA matches it firmly. Size tells how often a clone was seen (once, few, many) or the class of an expanded clone, and some rows leave it out.

NA TRBD1 TRBJ2-7 TRBV10-3 TGTGCCATCAGCCAAGGACAGGGAGACCCCTCCTACGAGCAGTACTTC CAISQGQGDPSYEQYF
few NA TRBJ2-1 TRBV18 TGTGCCAGCTCACCAGGGGCCAGCGCCAATGAGCAGTTCTTC CASSPGASANEQFF
NA TRBD1 TRBJ2-3 TRBV27 TGTGCCAGCAGTTTATGGACAGGGGAAGATACGCAGTATTTT CASSLWTGEDTQYF
few NA TRBJ2-7 TRBV5-1 TGCGCCAGCAGCTTAGAGGGCAGAGGCTACGAGCAGTACTTC CASSLEGRGYEQYF
NA NA TRBJ2-5 TRBV20-1 TGCAGTGCCCGGGTCGATGGGGAGACCCAGTACTTC CSARVDGETQYF
NA TRBD1 TRBJ2-6 TRBV3-1 TGTGCCAGCAGCCAACTGAGGGGGCCTGGGGCCAACGTCCTGACTTTC CASSQLRGPGANVLTF
NA TRBD1 TRBJ2-5 TRBV5-6 TGTGCCAGCAGCTTGAGGGACAGCCCGTACCAAGAGACCCAGTACTTC CASSLRDSPYQETQYF
NA TRBD1 TRBJ2-7 TRBV5-1 TGCGCCAGCAGCTCAAGCGACAGGGGGCTTAGTCACGAGCAGTACTTC CASSSSDRGLSHEQYF
NA TRBD1 TRBJ2-1 TRBV28 TGTGCCAGCAGTCCAACGACAGGGGGCGCCTACAATGAGCAGTTCTTC CASSPTTGGAYNEQFF
NA NA TRBJ2-7 TRBV20-1 TGCAGTGCTCAAGGCGTCGGTTCTAGCTCCTACGAGCAGTACTTC CSAQGVGSSSYEQYF
many TRBD2 TRBJ2-5 TRBV12-3/TRBV12-4 TGTGCCAGCAGCTCTAGCGGGGGGTGGGAGACCCAGTACTTC CASSSSGGWETQYF
NA NA TRBJ1-2 TRBV6-6 TGTGCCAGCACCGACAGATCCTATGGCTACACCTTC CASTDRSYGYTF
once TRBD2 TRBJ2-5 TRBV10-3 TGTGCCATCAGGGACAGCGGGGGGGAGACCCAGTACTTC CAIRDSGGETQYF
few NA TRBJ1-2 TRBV9 TGTGCCAGCAGCGTAGCCCTCATAGGGGGCTACACCTTC CASSVALIGGYTF
NA TRBD2 TRBJ2-1 TRBV2 TGTGCCAGCAGGGGCGGGGGGGCCACTGAGCAGTTCTTC CASRGGGATEQFF
NA TRBD1 TRBJ2-7 TRBV29-1 TGCAGCGTCGCTATTGACAGGGGCGAGAACGAGCAGTACTTC CSVAIDRGENEQYF
NA NA TRBJ2-1 TRBV28 TGTGCCAGCAGTTTATGGGGGGGGGCTGCACACAATGAGCAGTTCTTC CASSLWGGAAHNEQFF
NA TRBD1 TRBJ1-5 TRBV4-1 TGCGCCAGCAGCCCCTACGGGACAGGGCTTGGTCAGCCCCAGCATTTT CASSPYGTGLGQPQHF
NA TRBD1 TRBJ1-5 TRBV3-1 TGTGCCAGCAGCCAAGGGACAGGGGGGTATCAGCCCCAGCATTTT CASSQGTGGYQPQHF
NA NA TRBJ1-5 TRBV6-6 TGTGCCAGCCTGGGCGTCAATAGCAATCAGCCCCAGCATTTT CASLGVNSNQPQHF
NA NA TRBJ2-7 TRBV11-3 TGTGCCAGCAGCTCCAACCCCCACAATGAGCAGTACTTC CASSSNPHNEQYF
few NA TRBJ2-3 TRBV10-3 TGTGCCATCAGTTACACGTACGTTAGCACAGATACGCAGTATTTT CAISYTYVSTDTQYF
NA NA TRBJ2-6 TRBV7-9 TGTGCCAGCAGCTTACAGTATAGCTCTGGGGCCAACGTCCTGACTTTC CASSLQYSSGANVLTF
few NA TRBJ2-5 TRBV6-1 TGTGCCAGCAGTGAAGCGGGGGAGACCCAGTACTTC CASSEAGETQYF
NA NA TRBJ1-2 TRBV10-1 TGCGCCAGCAGCCAGACGGGGACCTATGGCTACACCTTC CASSQTGTYGYTF
few NA TRBJ1-2 TRBV5-1 TGCGCCAGCAGCTTGGACGTAGTCGGGGGCTATGGCTACACCTTC CASSLDVVGGYGYTF
once NA TRBJ2-7 TRBV7-9 TGTGCCATTTCCACTGGGGAGCAGTACTTC CAISTGEQYF
NA NA TRBJ2-3 TRBV6-2/TRBV6-3 TGTGCCGGCAGTTACTCATGGGCAGGATCAGATACGCAGTATTTT CAGSYSWAGSDTQYF
once NA TRBJ2-2 TRBV6-6 TGTGCCAGCAGTTACGCACACCTGAACACCGGGGAGCTGTTTTTT CASSYAHLNTGELFF